This paragraph covers one T cell receptor (beta chain) sequence. Germline CDR1 reads LNHDA; CDR2 reads SQIVND (reference sequence). The J segment lost 4 bases and the V segment lost 3 bases, leaving 5 bases of the junction unmatched. CDR3 size: 14 residues. Measured with immunoSEQ multiplex PCR; TCRdb has only the in-frame clones, and not every one. The sample has about 48,000 clones, 90% seen once. These data originate in a study of blood T cell repertoires in COVID-19. The sequenced material came from peripheral blood. This chain links TRBV19 with TRBJ1-2, with 7 bases fitting TRBD1. The TCR was taken from a man aged 65 to 79 with acute or convalescent COVID-19. CDR3 sequence: CASSIGQVVYGYTF. CDR3 nucleotides: TGTGCCAGTAGTATTGGACAGGTCGTCTATGGCTACACCTTC. Combining the CDR3 with reference TRBV19 and TRBJ1-2 gives the whole variable domain DGGITQSPKYLFRKEGQNVTLSCEQNLNHDAMYWYRQDPGQGLRLIYYSQIVNDFQKGDIAEGYSVSREKKESFPLTVTSAQKNPTAFYLCASSIGQVVYGYTFGSGTRLTVV.